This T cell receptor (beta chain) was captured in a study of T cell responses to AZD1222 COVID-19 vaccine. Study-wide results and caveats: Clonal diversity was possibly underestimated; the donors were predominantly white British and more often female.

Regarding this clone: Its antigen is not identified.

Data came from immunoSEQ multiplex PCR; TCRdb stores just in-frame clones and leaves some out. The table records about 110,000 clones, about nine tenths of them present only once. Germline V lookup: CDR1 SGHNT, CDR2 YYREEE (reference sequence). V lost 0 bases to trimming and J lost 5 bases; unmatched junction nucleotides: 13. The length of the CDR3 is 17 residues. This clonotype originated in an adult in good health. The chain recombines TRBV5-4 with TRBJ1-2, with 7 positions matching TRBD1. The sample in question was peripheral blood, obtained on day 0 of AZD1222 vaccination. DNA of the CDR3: TGTGCCAGCAGCTTGGGAGGGGGCGCGACTGGGAGTTATGGCTACACCTTC. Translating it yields CASSLGGGATGSYGYTF.